The 22 T cell receptor beta chains presented below share a single source sample, sequenced in a study of CD8 T cells in ankylosing spondylitis. Findings and limits, study-wide: Characteristic of ankylosing spondylitis blood, it appeared, was a TCR beta motif comprising eight highly homologous variants.

The antigens of these receptors remain unknown. TCRdb re-called the 5' RACE reads through MiXCR, storing one row per CDR3 protein. This table has just under 550,000 distinct CDR3 sequences, roughly 13% appearing once. Material: blood, either unsorted or a sorted T cell fraction (not recorded which). The receptors here all came from a male donor with ankylosing spondylitis.

This clonotype was seen at least ten times. J is TRBJ1-6 and V is TRBV12-3 or TRBV12-4, with D perhaps matching TRBD1 (5 bases). The CDR3 length is 15 residues. Trimming removed 3 bases from V and 8 bases from J, with 14 bases in between. CDR3 bases: TGTGCCAGCAGTTTGCGACAGCGTTCCGATTCACCCCTCCACTTT. It specifies CASSLRQRSDSPLHF.

This clonotype turned up a few times. J is TRBJ1-1 and V is TRBV12-3 or TRBV12-4, with D maybe TRBD1 (6 bases). The CDR3 spans 14 residues. The V end was cut by 10 bases, the J end by 3 bases, with 18 bases between. The CDR3 sequence is CATHPIGQYTEAFF. CDR3 sequence (DNA): TGTGCCACCCATCCTATTGGACAGTACACTGAAGCTTTCTTT.

This clonotype has a handful of counts. This chain joins TRBV3-1 and TRBJ1-2; D call uncertain. Germline V gives CDR1 LGHDT, CDR2 YNNKEL (reference sequence). V was pared by 6 bases and J by 10 bases, with 12 bases between. CDR3 length: 11 amino acids. For the CDR3, the DNA is TGTGCCAGCAGACACGCAGCTTCCTACACCTTC. This codes for CASRHAASYTF.

The V call is TRBV4-1, the J call TRBJ2-1, with 10 bases that match TRBD2. Looked up from germline, CDR1 is MGHRA and CDR2 is YSYEKL. Losses at the gene ends were 5 bases for V and 7 bases for J; bases not matched to a gene: 8. This CDR3 has 15 residues. CDR3 nucleotide sequence: TGCGCCAGCAGCGCCCTAGCGGGAGTTCGGAATGAGCAGTTCTTC. It translates to CASSALAGVRNEQFF.

V and J are TRBV5-1 and TRBJ2-7; perhaps TRBD1 as D (6 bases). There are 15 residues in the CDR3. The V end lost 4 bases, the J end lost 0 bases, and 14 bases lay between the germline ends. Germline loops: CDR1 SGHRS, CDR2 YFSETQ. DNA for the CDR3: TGCGCCAGCAGCCCGTACGGACAGCCCTCCTACGAGCAGTACTTC. Translation: CASSPYGQPSYEQYF.

This clonotype was counted a few times. The chain couples TRBV29-1 to TRBJ1-1; no clear D gene. Germline V gene sequence: CDR1 SQVTM, CDR2 ANQGSEA. Trimming cost V 4 bases and J 1 base, with 4 bases left between them. The CDR3 loop spans 11 amino acids. CDR3 DNA sequence: TGCAGCGTTGCTAAGAACACTGAAGCTTTCTTT. It yields the protein CSVAKNTEAFF.

There are many counts of this clonotype. V usage is TRBV20-1 and J usage is TRBJ1-2; 9 bases fit TRBD1. The CDR3 is 13 residues long. The V segment lost 5 bases and the J segment 7 bases; nucleotides outside the gene matches: 8. CDR1 and CDR2 (germline): DFQATT, SNEGSKA (reference sequence). The CDR3 here is CSAVDRGFGGYTF. The CDR3 nucleotides are TGCAGTGCTGTCGACAGGGGGTTTGGTGGCTACACCTTC.

This clonotype was seen repeatedly, ten times or more. The CDR3 bases are TGTGCCAGCAGCGTACAATCCCCCAATGAGCAGTTCTTC. The encoded protein is CASSVQSPNEQFF. This chain joins TRBV9 and TRBJ2-1, with unresolved D. Trimming cost V 1 base and J 6 bases, with 8 bases left between them. The CDR3 length is 13 residues. CDR1 is SGDLS and CDR2 is YYNGEE in the germline V gene. Based on the CDR3 plus reference TRBV9 and TRBJ2-1, the full variable domain is DSGVTQTPKHLITATGQRVTLRCSPRSGDLSVYWYQQSLDQGLQFLIQYYNGEERAKGNILERFSAQQFPDLHSELNLSSLELGDSALYFCASSVQSPNEQFFGPGTRLTVL.

This clonotype was seen a few times. This chain uses TRBV7-2 with TRBJ1-2; tentative D call: TRBD1 (6 bases). The CDR3 totals 15 residues. Germline V gene data show CDR1 as SGHTA and CDR2 as FQGNSA. V gave up 2 bases and J gave up 2 bases, with 12 bases separating them. CDR3 nucleotide sequence: TGTGCCAGCAGCTTACGGGACACGCTAAACTATGGCTACACCTTC. Translating gives CASSLRDTLNYGYTF.

This clonotype was observed a few times. The chain links TRBV7-2 to TRBJ1-4, with 7 positions matching TRBD1. This CDR3 is 14 amino acids long. CDR1 is SGHTA and CDR2 is FQGNSA in the germline V gene. The trim removed 6 bases at V and 2 bases at J, leaving 3 bases unmatched. The CDR3 DNA sequence: TGTGCCAGCAGTCCAGGGGGGACTAATGAAAAACTGTTTTTT. Its protein is CASSPGGTNEKLFF.

This clonotype was counted only a few times. The V gene is TRBV5-1, the J gene TRBJ2-3, with 10 bases lining up with TRBD2. J was trimmed by 3 bases and V by 1 base; bases with no gene match: 2. Germline V gives CDR1 SGHRS, CDR2 YFSETQ. This CDR3 has 15 residues. In nucleotides, the CDR3 is TGCGCCAGCAGCTTGCAGCGGGAGGGGACAGATACGCAGTATTTT. It codes for CASSLQREGTDTQYF.

The V gene is TRBV20-1, the J gene TRBJ2-5, with 8 bases aligning to TRBD1. The trim removed 5 bases at V and 5 bases at J, leaving 10 bases unmatched. The CDR3 consists of 14 residues. Germline V gene sequence: CDR1 DFQATT, CDR2 SNEGSKA (reference sequence). CDR3 residues: CSAQRSRGHETQYF. The CDR3 nucleotides are TGCAGTGCTCAAAGGTCCAGGGGGCATGAGACCCAGTACTTC.

Only a few counts were recorded for this clonotype. The chain recombines TRBV29-1 with TRBJ2-1; TRBD1 is a possible D gene (6 bases). V lost 5 bases and J lost 6, with 11 bases in between. Germline CDR1 reads SQVTM; CDR2 reads ANQGSEA. This CDR3 contains 12 residues. CDR3 amino acids: CSVPLGANEQFF. CDR3 nucleotide sequence: TGCAGCGTTCCTTTGGGGGCCAATGAGCAGTTCTTC.

This chain links TRBV7-2 with TRBJ1-1; D is uncertain. The CDR3 sequence is 14 residues long. The V end was cut by 6 bases, the J end by 2 bases, with 13 bases between. Per the germline V gene, CDR1 is SGHTA and CDR2 is FQGNSA. Here the CDR3 reads CASSKEDGNTEAFF. The DNA for the CDR3 is TGTGCCAGCAGTAAGGAGGACGGTAACACTGAAGCTTTCTTT.

This clonotype has just a few counts. This chain connects TRBV9 to TRBJ1-5; D unresolved. V lost 0 bases to trimming and J lost 7 bases, with 8 bases between them. CDR3 length: 13 amino acids. Germline CDR1 SGDLS, CDR2 YYNGEE. The CDR3 nucleotides read TGTGCCAGCAGCGTAGCTACCGGGCAGCCCCAGCATTTT. Its protein product is CASSVATGQPQHF.

This clonotype was found a few times. The chain has TRBV5-4 and TRBJ2-3; D not certain. Trimming pared 3 bases from V and 4 bases from J, leaving 9 bases between. Germline values: CDR1 SGHNT, CDR2 YYREEE (reference sequence). CDR3 length equals 13 residues. CDR3 nucleotides: TGTGCCAGCAGCTGGACCCTTCCAGATACGCAGTATTTT. Its translation: CASSWTLPDTQYF.

The chain is built from TRBV7-9 and TRBJ2-7; no reliable D call. This CDR3 has 14 amino acids. V lost 0 bases and J 2 bases, leaving 8 bases between the germline ends. Germline V gene lookup returns CDR1 SEHNR and CDR2 FQNEAQ (reference sequence). CDR3 DNA sequence: TGTGCCAGCAGCTTAGCGGGCACCCCCTACGAGCAGTACGTC. Translation: CASSLAGTPYEQYV.

The V and J genes are TRBV5-1 and TRBJ1-4; D not resolved. The CDR3 is made up of 14 amino acids. Between the trimmed V and J ends, which lost 3 bases and 7 bases, there was a span of 13 bases. Germline CDR1 and CDR2: SGHRS and YFSETQ. The CDR3 nucleotides read TGCGCCAGCAGCTCGGCGGAGGACGGTGAAAAACTGTTTTTT. Translation gives CASSSAEDGEKLFF.

This clonotype was detected ten times or more. This chain joins TRBV20-1 and TRBJ2-5; D might be TRBD1 or TRBD2, each matching 6 bases. V lost 2 bases to trimming and J lost 5 bases, with 9 bases between them. Germline values: CDR1 DFQATT, CDR2 SNEGSKA (reference sequence). The CDR3 consists of 12 residues. The CDR3 DNA is TGCAGTGCTAGAATAGGGGGGGAGACCCAGTACTTC. This sequence encodes CSARIGGETQYF.

In its sample, this clonotype was seen a few times. This chain uses TRBV2 with TRBJ2-3, with 13 bases that match TRBD2. CDR1 and CDR2 from the germline V gene are SNHLY and FYNNEI. V shed 7 bases, J shed 6 bases, and the junction held 7 bases outside the gene matches. There are 15 residues in the CDR3. This chain's CDR3 is CASTRTSGSWDTQYF. The CDR3 DNA reads as TGTGCCAGCACTAGGACTAGCGGGAGTTGGGATACGCAGTATTTT.

This clonotype was observed a few times. This chain links TRBV7-9 with TRBJ1-1; D remains unclear. The ends were cut back, 1 base at V and 4 bases at J, with 13 bases in the middle. Germline V lookup: CDR1 SEHNR, CDR2 FQNEAQ (reference sequence). The CDR3 has 15 residues. CDR3 loop: CASSLGDEGGTEAFF. The CDR3 coding sequence is TGTGCCAGCAGCTTAGGTGACGAAGGTGGCACTGAAGCTTTCTTT.

The chain combines TRBV20-1 with TRBJ1-3, with D uncertain. The CDR3 sequence is 16 residues long. V lost 0 bases and J 2 bases, leaving 14 bases between the germline ends. Germline CDR1 DFQATT, CDR2 SNEGSKA (reference sequence). The CDR3 protein is CSARDGRVGAGNTIYF. Written as DNA, the CDR3 is TGCAGTGCTAGAGATGGGAGGGTTGGTGCTGGAAACACCATATATTTT.